The subject of this entry is one TCR beta chain. This sample is part of a study of T cells in Graves' hyperthyroidism and ophthalmopathy. RNA transcripts served as the template for amplifying TCR beta CDR3 regions. The HTBI primer set served for first-round RT-PCR of the TCR CDR3. TCRdb reanalysed the multiplex PCR reads using MiXCR and keeps one entry per CDR3 protein. This table holds hundreds of thousands of distinct CDR3 sequences, roughly a third found once. The CDR3 loop spans 15 amino acids. Germline values: CDR1 SEHNR, CDR2 FQNEAQ (reference sequence). V was clipped by 5 bases and J by 8 bases, with 18 bases between them.

Sequencing was performed on blood. This TCR derives from a woman aged 40-49 years with Graves' hyperthyroidism. The chain has TRBV7-9 and TRBJ1-4; weak D call: TRBD1 (6 bases). Written as DNA, the CDR3 is TGTGCCAGCAGCGGATTATTCGGGGGGCGAGAAAAACTGTTTTTT. Translated: CASSGLFGGREKLFF.